This T cell receptor (beta chain) was found in a study of tumor-infiltrating lymphocytes in localized non-small cell lung cancer. Background on the study: Resected tumor was paired with non-adjacent uninvolved lung from the same patient.

CDR1 is SGHTA and CDR2 is FQGNSA in the germline V gene. The CDR3 has 15 amino acids. J gave up 5 bases and V 4 bases, and 9 bases lay outside the gene matches. The sample holds one count of this clone. Libraries were prepared by immunoSEQ multiplex PCR; TCRdb keeps only in-frame clonotypes and omits some of them. The sample contains just under 30,000 clones, 80% to 90% of which appear only once. The chain uses TRBV7-2 and TRBJ2-5; 8 bases align to TRBD1. This receptor was taken from a human donor with non-small cell lung cancer. Sequenced material: lung tumor tissue. CDR3 coding DNA: TGTGCCAGCAGCTGGAGGACAGGGAAGGAGGAGACCCAGTACTTC. It yields the protein CASSWRTGKEETQYF. The variable domain in full, completed from reference TRBV7-2 and TRBJ2-5, reads GAGVSQSPSNKVTEKGKDVELRCDPISGHTALYWYRQSLGQGLEFLIYFQGNSAPDKSGLPSDRFSAERTGGSVSTLTIQRTQQEDSAVYLCASSWRTGKEETQYFGPGTRLLVL.